This T cell receptor beta chain was captured by sequencing in a study of shared clonotypes between healthy human individuals. V was trimmed by 1 base and J by 0 bases, leaving 7 bases between them. The germline V gene has CDR1 LNHDA and CDR2 SQIVND (reference sequence). CDR3 size: 15 residues. Of note for this clone: Other DNA sequences within the sample encode an identical CDR3.

Terminally differentiated effector memory CD45RA+ cells were left out of the naive CD8 fraction, which was CD45RO-negative and positively selected for CCR7. Only in-frame clones appear in the TCRdb table, and some are missing; sequencing was by immunoSEQ multiplex PCR. Seen here are about 1,800,000 clones, about 95% observed once, and the top ten hold around 1%. Sequenced sample: naive CD8+ T cells sorted from blood. The origin of this receptor is a man between 18 and 29 years old in good health. This chain connects TRBV19 to TRBJ1-5; no definite D call. CDR3 DNA: TGTGCCAGTAGTATAGGACTTTATAGCAATCAGCCCCAGCATTTT. Encoded protein: CASSIGLYSNQPQHF.